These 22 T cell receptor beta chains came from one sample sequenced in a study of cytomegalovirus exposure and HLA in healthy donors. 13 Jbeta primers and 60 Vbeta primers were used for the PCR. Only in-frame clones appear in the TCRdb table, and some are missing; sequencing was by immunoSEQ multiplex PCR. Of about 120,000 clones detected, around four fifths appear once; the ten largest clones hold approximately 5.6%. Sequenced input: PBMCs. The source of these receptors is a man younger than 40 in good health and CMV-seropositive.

CDR3 amino acids: CASTTGARDTQYF. In nucleotides, the CDR3 is TGTGCCAGCACCACAGGGGCAAGAGATACGCAGTATTTT. The V call is TRBV27, the J call TRBJ2-3, with 7 bases fitting TRBD1. The germline V gene has CDR1 MNHEY and CDR2 SMNVEV (reference sequence). After removal of 7 bases from V and 5 bases from J, the junction contained 6 bases not matched to a gene. The CDR3 extends over 13 amino acids.

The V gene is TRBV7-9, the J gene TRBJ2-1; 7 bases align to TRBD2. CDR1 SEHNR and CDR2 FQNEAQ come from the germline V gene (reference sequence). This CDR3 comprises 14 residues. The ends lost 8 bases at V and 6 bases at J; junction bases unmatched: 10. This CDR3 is CASRLAGVSNEQFF. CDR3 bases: TGTGCCAGCCGCCTGGCGGGGGTATCCAATGAGCAGTTCTTC.

CDR3 sequence reads: CAISESPTGGYGYTF. CDR3 in DNA: TGTGCCATCAGTGAGTCCCCGACAGGGGGCTATGGCTACACCTTC. The chain links TRBV10-3 to TRBJ1-2, with TRBD1 matching over 9 bases. V shed 0 bases, J shed 4 bases, and the junction held 3 bases outside the gene matches. Germline V CDR1 and CDR2: ENHRY, SYGVKD. The CDR3 sequence is 15 residues long.

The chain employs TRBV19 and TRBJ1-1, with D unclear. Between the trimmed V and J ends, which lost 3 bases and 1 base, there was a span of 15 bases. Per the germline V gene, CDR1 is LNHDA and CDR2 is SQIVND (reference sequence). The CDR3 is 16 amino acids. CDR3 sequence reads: CASSILSLAPNTEAFF. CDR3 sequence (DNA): TGTGCCAGTAGTATTTTGAGCCTTGCCCCGAACACTGAAGCTTTCTTT.

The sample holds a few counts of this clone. The CDR3 region is CSAGGGTEAFF. Written as DNA, the CDR3 is TGCAGTGCCGGAGGCGGGACTGAAGCTTTCTTT. V and J are TRBV20-1 and TRBJ1-1; no reliable D call. Germline CDR1 and CDR2: DFQATT and SNEGSKA (reference sequence). Trimming cost V 6 bases and J 5 bases, with 10 bases left between them. The CDR3 contains 11 residues.

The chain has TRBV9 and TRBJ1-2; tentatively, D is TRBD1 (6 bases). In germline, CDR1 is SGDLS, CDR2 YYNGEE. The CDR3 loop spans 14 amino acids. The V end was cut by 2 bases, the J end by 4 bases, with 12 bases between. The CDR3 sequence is CASSVPGQSYGYTF. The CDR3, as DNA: TGTGCCAGCAGCGTCCCTGGACAGTCCTATGGCTACACCTTC. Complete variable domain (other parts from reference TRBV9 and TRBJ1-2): DSGVTQTPKHLITATGQRVTLRCSPRSGDLSVYWYQQSLDQGLQFLIQYYNGEERAKGNILERFSAQQFPDLHSELNLSSLELGDSALYFCASSVPGQSYGYTFGSGTRLTVV.

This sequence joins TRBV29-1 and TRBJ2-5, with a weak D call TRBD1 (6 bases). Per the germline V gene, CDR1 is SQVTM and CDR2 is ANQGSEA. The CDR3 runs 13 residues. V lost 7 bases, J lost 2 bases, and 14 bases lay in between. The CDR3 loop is CSGQTGQQETQYF. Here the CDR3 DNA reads TGCAGCGGTCAGACAGGACAACAAGAGACCCAGTACTTC.

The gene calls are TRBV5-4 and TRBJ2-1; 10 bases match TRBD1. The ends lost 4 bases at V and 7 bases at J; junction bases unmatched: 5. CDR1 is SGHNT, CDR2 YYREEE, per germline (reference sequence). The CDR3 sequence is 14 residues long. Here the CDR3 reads CASSRQGAQNEQFF. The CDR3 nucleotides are TGTGCCAGCAGCAGACAGGGGGCGCAGAATGAGCAGTTCTTC.

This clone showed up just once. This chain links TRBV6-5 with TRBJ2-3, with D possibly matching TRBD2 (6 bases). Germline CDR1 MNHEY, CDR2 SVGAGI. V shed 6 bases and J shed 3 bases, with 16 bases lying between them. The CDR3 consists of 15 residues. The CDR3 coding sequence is TGTGCCAGCAGGGAGGGTCTTTCCCCGACAGATACGCAGTATTTT. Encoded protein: CASREGLSPTDTQYF.

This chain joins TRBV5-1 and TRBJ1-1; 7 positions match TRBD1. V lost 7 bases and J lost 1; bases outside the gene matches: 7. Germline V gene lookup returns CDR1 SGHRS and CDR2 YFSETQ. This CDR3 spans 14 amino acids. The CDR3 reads CASSGQEGNTEAFF. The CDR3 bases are TGCGCCAGCTCCGGACAGGAGGGGAACACTGAAGCTTTCTTT.

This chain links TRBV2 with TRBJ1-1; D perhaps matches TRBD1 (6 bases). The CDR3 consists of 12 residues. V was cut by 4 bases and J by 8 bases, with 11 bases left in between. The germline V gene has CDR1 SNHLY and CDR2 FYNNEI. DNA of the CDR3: TGTGCCAGCAGTGTGGGGGCCGGGGAAGCTTTCTTT. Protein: CASSVGAGEAFF.

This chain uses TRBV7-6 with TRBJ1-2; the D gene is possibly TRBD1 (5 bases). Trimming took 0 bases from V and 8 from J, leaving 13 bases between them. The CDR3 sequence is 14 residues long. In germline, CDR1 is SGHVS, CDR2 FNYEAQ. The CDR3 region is CASSLALGAEGYTF. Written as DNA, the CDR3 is TGTGCCAGCAGCTTAGCGTTAGGGGCGGAGGGCTACACCTTC. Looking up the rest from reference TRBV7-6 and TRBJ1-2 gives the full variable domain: GAGVSQSPRYKVTKRGQDVALRCDPISGHVSLYWYRQALGQGPEFLTYFNYEAQQDKSGLPNDRFSAERPEGSISTLTIQRTEQRDSAMYRCASSLALGAEGYTFGSGTRLTVV.

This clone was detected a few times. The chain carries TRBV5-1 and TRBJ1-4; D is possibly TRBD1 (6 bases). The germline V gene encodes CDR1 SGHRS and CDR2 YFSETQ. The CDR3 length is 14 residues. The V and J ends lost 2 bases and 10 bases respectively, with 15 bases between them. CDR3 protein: CASSFEAGAGKLFF. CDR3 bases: TGCGCCAGCAGCTTCGAGGCAGGGGCGGGAAAACTGTTTTTT.

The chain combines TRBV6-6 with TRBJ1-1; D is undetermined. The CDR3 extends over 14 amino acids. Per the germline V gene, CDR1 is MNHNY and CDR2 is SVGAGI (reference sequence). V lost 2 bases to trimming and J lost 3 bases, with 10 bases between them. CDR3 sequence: CASSYLRRDTEAFF. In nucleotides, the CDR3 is TGTGCCAGCAGTTACCTTCGACGGGACACTGAAGCTTTCTTT.

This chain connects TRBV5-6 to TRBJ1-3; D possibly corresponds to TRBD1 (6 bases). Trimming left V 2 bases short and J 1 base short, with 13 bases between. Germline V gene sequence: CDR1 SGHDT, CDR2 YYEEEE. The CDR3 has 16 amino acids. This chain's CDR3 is CASSFITGQSGNTIYF. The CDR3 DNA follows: TGTGCCAGCAGCTTTATAACAGGACAGTCTGGAAACACCATATATTTT.

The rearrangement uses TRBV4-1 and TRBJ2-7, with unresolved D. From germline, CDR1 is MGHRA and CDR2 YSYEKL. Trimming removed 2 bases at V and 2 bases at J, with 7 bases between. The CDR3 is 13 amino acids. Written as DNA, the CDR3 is TGCGCCAGCAGCCAACCAGTTCCCTACGAGCAGTACTTC. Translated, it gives CASSQPVPYEQYF.

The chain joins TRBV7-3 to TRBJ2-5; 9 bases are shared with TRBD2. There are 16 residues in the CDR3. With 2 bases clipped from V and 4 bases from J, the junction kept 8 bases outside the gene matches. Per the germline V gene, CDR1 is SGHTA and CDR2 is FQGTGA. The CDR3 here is CASSLGSGGLGETQYF. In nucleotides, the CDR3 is TGTGCCAGCAGCTTAGGAAGCGGGGGGTTAGGAGAGACCCAGTACTTC.

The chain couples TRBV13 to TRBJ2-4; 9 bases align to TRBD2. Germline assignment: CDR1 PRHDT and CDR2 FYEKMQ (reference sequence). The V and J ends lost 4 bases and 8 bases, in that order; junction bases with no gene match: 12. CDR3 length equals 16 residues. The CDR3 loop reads CASSWGGGADSDIQYF. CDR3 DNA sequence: TGTGCCAGCAGCTGGGGCGGGGGGGCCGATTCAGACATTCAGTACTTC.

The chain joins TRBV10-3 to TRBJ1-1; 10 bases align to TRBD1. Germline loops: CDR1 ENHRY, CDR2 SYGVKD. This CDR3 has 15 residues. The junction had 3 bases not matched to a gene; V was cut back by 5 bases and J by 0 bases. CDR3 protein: CAISRQGAMNTEAFF. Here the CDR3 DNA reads TGTGCCATCAGTAGACAGGGGGCAATGAACACTGAAGCTTTCTTT.

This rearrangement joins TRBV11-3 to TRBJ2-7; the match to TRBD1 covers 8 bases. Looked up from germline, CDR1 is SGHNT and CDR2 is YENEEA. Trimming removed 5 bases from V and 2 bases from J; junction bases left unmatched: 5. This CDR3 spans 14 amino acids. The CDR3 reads CASSMGQVTYEQYF. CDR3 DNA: TGTGCCAGCAGCATGGGACAGGTCACCTACGAGCAGTACTTC.

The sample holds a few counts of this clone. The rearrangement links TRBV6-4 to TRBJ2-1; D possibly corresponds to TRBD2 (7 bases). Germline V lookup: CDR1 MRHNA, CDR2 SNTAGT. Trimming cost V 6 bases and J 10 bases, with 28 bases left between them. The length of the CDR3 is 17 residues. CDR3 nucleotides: TGTGCCAGCAGCCCCACTTTGGGGGGGGCACACCCCAAGGAGCAGTTCTTC. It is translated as CASSPTLGGAHPKEQFF.

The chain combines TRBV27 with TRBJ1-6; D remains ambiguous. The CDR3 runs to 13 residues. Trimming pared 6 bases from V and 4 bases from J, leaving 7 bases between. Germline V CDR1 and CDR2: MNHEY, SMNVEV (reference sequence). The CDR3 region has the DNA TGTGCCAGCAGGGAGGAATATAATTCACCCCTCCACTTT. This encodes CASREEYNSPLHF.